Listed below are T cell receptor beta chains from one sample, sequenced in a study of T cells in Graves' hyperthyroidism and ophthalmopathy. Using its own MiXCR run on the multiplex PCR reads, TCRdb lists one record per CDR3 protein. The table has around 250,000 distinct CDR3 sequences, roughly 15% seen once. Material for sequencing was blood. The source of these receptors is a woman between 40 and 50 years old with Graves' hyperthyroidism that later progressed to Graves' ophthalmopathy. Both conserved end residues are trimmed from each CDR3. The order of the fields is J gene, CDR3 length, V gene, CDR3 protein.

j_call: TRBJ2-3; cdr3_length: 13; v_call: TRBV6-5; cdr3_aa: ASSYEGGRTDTQY
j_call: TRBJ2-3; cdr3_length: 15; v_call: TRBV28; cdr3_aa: ASSLKLAGGPWDTQY
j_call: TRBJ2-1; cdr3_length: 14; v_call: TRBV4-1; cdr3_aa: ASSQVATSGGGEQF
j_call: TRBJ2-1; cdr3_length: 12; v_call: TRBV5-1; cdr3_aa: ASSLAGGSNEQF
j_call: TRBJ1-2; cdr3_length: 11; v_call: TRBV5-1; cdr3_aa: ASSLGINYGYT
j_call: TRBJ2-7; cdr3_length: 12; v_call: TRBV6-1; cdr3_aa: ASIKPGPNYEQY
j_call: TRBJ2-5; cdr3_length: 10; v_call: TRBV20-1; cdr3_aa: SAHPPTETQY
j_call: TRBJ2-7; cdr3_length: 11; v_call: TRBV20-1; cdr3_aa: SAIHRETYEQY
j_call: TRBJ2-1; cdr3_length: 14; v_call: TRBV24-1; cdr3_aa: ATSDHRDRHANEQF
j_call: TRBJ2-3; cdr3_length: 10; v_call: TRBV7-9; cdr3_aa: ASSSRADTQY
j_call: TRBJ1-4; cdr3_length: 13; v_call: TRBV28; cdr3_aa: ASSLSRDVRKKLF
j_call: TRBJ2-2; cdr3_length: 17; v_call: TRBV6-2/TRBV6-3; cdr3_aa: ASSQTSHPDRGGTGELF
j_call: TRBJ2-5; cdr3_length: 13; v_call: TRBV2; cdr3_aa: ASSMDRGFQETQY
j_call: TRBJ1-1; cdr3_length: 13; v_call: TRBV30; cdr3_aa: AWSVRGGWVTEAF
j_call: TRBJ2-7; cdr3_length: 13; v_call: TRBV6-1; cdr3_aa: ASSGRGGGNYEQY
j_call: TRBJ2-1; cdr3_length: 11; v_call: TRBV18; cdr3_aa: ASSPVRDGEQF
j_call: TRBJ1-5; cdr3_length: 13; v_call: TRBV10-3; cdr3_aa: AISAAGDSNQPQH
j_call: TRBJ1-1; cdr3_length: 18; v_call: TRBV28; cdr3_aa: ASSSLGQGTGLGTTTEAF
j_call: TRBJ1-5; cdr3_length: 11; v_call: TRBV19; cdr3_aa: ASARGPDQPQH
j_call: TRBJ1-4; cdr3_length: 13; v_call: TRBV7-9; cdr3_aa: ASALRDLRSEKLF
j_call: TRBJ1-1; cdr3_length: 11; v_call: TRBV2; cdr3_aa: ASSDGGHAVAF
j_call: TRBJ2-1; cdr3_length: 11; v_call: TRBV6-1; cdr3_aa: ATRSPNSNEQF
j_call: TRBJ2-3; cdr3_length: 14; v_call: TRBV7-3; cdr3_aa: ASSLPRTGGKDTQY
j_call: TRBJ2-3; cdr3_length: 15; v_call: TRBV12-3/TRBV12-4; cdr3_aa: ASTIIEVTGATDTQY
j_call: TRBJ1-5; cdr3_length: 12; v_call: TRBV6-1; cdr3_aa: ASSESRLNQPQH
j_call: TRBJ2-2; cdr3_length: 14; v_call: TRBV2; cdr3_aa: ASSPLFGGDTGELF
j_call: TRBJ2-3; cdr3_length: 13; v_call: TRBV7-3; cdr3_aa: ASSYGTGGSDTQY
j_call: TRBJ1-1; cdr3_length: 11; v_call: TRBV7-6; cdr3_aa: ASSFPVGAEAF
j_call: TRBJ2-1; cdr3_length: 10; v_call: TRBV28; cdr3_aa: ASSSSGIEQF
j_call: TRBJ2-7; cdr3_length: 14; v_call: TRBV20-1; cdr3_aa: SARDFSRGSSSEQY
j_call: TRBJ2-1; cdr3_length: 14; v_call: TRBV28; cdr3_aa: ASSFSGTTPYNEQF
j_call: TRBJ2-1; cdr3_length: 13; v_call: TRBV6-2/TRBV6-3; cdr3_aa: ASSMGLAGGNEQF
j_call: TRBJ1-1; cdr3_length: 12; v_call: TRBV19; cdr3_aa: ASINPGANTEAF
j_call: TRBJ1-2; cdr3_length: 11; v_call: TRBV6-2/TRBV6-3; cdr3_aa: ASSYGTNYGYT
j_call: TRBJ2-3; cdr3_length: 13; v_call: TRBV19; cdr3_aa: ASSPRTVSTDTQY
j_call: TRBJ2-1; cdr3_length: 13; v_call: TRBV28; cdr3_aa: ASSTGTSGRDEQF
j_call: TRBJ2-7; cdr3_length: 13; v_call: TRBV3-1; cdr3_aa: ASSPRTSGYYEQY
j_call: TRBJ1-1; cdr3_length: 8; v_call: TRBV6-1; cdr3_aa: ATGNTEAF
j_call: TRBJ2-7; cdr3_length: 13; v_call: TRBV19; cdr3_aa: ASSINGLSSYEQY
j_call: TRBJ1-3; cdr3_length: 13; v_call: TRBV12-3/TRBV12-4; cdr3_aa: ASSFYGTTGNTIY